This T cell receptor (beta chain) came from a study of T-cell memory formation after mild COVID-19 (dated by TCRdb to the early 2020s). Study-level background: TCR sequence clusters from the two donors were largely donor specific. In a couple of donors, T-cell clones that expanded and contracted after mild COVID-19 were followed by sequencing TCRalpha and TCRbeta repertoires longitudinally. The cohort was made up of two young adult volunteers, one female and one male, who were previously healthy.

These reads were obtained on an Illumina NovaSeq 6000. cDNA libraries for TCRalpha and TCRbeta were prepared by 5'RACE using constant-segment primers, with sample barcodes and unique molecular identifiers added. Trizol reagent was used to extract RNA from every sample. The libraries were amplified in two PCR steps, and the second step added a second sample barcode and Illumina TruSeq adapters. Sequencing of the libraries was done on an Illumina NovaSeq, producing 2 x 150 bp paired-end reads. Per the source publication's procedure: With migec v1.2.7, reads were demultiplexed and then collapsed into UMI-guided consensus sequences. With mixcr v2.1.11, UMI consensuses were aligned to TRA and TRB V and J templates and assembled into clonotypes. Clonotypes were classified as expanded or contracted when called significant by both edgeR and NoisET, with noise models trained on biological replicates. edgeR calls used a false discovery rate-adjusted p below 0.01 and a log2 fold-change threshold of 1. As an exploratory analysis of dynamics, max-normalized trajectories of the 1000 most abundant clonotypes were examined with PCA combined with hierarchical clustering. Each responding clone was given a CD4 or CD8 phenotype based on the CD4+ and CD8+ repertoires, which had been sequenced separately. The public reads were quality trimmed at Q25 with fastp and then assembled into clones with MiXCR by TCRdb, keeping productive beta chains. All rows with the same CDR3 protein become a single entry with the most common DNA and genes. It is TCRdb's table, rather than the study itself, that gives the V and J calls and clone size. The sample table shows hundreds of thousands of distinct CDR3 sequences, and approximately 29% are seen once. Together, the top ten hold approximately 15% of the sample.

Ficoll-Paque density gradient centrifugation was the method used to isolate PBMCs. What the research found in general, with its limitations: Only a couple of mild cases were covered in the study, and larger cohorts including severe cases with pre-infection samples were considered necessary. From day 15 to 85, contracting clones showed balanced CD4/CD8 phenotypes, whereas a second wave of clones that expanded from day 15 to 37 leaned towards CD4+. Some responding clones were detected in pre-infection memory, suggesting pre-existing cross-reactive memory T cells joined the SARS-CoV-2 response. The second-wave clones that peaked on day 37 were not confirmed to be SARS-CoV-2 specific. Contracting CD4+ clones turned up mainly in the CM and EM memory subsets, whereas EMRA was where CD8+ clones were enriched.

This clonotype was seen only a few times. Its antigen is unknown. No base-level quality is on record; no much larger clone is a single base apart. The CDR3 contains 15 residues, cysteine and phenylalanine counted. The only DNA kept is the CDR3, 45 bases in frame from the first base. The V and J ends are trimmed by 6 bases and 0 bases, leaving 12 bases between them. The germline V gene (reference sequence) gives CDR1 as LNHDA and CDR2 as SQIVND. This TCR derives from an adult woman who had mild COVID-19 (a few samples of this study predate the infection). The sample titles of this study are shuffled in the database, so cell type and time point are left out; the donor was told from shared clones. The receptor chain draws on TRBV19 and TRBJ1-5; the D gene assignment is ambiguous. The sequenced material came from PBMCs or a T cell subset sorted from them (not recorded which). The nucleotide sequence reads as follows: TGTGCCAGTAGCCCGCGGACGTATAGCAATCAGCCCCAGCATTTT. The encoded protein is CASSPRTYSNQPQHF.